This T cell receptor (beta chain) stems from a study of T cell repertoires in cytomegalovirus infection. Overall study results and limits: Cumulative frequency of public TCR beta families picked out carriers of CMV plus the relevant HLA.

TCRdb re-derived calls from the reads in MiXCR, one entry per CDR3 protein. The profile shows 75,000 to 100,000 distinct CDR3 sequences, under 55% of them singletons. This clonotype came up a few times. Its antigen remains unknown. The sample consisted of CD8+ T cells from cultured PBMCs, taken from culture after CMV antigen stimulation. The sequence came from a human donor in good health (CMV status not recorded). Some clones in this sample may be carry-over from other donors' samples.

The CDR3 bases are TGTGCCAGCAGCCCCCAAAGGAGCAATGAGCAGTTCTTC. Encoded protein: CASSPQRSNEQFF. The chain links TRBV6-1 to TRBJ2-1; the D is unclear. This CDR3 comprises 13 residues. V was pared by 6 bases and J by 6 bases, with 12 bases between. Germline CDR1 MNHNS, CDR2 SASEGT.